The 4 T cell receptor beta chains presented below share a single source sample, sequenced in a study of control samples from healthy donors and cancer patients. Sequenced by immunoSEQ multiplex PCR; TCRdb stores in-frame clones only, minus some. The sample yields some 150,000 clones, about 89% seen once. The material sequenced was blood. These TCRs come from a man aged 25 to 45 in good health.

The chain uses TRBV3-1 (or the pseudogene TRBV3-2) and TRBJ1-6; possibly TRBD1 for D (5 bases). The CDR3 has 15 amino acids. The germline V gene encodes CDR1 LGHDT and CDR2 YNNKEL (reference sequence). V shed 0 bases and J shed 7 bases, with 10 bases lying between them. CDR3 sequence: CASSQDHGANSPLHF. DNA for the CDR3: TGTGCCAGCAGCCAAGATCACGGGGCAAATTCACCCCTCCACTTT.

The chain is built from TRBV6-5 and TRBJ1-5; D might be TRBD1 (6 bases). The ends were cut back, 6 bases at V and 5 bases at J, with 17 bases in the middle. CDR1 is MNHEY and CDR2 is SVGAGI in the germline V gene. CDR3 length equals 15 residues. The CDR3, as DNA: TGTGCCAGCAGCCCCAGGGGCCCTGGGTATCAGCCCCAGCATTTT. Protein: CASSPRGPGYQPQHF.

With regard to this clone: Sequence at one end of the junction differs from germline and may be a read error. The chain combines TRBV4-2 with TRBJ1-1; D is uncertain. The germline V gene has CDR1 LGHNA and CDR2 YNFKEQ. The CDR3 is made up of 15 amino acids. The CDR3 nucleotides read TGTGCCAGCAGCCAAGTTATGGGATCGGCCACTGAAGCTCTCTTT. Its translation: CASSQVMGSATEALF.

The rearrangement links TRBV6-4 to TRBJ2-3, with TRBD1 matching over 11 bases. Trimming took 11 bases from V and 8 from J; bases not matched to a gene: 12. The CDR3 spans 14 residues. Germline V gives CDR1 MRHNA, CDR2 SNTAGT. CDR3 in amino acids: CAGGGQGDVGTQYF. CDR3 coding DNA: TGTGCCGGCGGGGGACAGGGGGATGTCGGTACGCAGTATTTT.